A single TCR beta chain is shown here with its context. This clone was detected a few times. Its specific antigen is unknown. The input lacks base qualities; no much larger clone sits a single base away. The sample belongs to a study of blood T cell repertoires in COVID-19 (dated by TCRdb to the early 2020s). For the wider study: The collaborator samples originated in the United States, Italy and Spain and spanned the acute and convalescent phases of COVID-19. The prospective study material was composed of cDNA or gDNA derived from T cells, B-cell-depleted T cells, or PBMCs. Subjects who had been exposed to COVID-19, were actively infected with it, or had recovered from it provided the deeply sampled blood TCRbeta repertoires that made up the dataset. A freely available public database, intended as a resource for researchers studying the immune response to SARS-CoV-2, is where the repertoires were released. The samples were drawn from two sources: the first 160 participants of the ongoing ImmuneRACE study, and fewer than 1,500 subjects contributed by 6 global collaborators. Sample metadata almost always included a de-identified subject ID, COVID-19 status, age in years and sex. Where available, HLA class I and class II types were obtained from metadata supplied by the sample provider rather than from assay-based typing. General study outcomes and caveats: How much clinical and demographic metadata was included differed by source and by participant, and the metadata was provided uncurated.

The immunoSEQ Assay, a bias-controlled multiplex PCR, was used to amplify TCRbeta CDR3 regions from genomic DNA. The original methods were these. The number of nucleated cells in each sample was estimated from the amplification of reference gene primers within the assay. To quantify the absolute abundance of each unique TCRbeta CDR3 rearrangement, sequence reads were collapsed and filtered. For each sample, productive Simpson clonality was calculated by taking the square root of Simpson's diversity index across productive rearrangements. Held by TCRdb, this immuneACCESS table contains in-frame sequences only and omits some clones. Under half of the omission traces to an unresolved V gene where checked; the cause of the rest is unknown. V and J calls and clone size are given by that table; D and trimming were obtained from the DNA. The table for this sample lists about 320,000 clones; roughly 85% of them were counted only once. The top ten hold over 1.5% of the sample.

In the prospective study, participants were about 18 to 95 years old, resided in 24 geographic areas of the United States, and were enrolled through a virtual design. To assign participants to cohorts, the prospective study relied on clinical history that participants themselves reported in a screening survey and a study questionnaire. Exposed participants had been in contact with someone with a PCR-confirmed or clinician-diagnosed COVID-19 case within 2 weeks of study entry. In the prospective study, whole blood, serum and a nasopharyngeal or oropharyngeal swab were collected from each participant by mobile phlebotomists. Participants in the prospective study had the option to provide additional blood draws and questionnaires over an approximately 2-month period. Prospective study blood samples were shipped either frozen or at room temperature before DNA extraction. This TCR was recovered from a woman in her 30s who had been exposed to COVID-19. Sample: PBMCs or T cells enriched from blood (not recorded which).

The base sequence is TGCGCCAGCAGCCAAGAACTAGCGGGGGCCTCCTACGAGCAGTACTTC. This gives the protein CASSQELAGASYEQYF. Here the chain combines TRBV4-1 and TRBJ2-7, with 11 bases aligning to TRBD2. Inclusive of the bounding cysteine and phenylalanine, the CDR3 is 16 residues long. The only DNA kept is the CDR3, 48 bases in frame from the first base. CDR1 and CDR2 are drawn from the germline V gene: MGHRA, YSYEKL. V and J are trimmed by 0 bases and 0 bases, and the gene matches miss 1 base of the junction.